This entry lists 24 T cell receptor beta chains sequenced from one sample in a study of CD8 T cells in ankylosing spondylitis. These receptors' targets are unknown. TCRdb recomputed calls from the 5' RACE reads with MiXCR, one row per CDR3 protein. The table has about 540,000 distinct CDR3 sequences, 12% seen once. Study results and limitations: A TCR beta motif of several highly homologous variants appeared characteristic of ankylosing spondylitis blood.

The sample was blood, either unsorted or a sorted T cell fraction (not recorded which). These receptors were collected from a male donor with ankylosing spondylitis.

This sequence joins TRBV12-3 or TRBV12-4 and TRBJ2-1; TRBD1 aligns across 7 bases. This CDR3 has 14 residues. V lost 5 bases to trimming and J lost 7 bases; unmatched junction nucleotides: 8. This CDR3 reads CASSARQGLNEQFF. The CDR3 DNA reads TGTGCCAGCAGTGCGAGACAGGGCCTGAATGAGCAGTTCTTC.

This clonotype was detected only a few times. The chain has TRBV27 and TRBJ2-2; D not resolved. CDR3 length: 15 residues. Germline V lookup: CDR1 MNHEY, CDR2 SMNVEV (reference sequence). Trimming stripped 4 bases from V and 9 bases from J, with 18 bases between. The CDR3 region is CASSYAAFPHWELFF. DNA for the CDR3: TGTGCCAGCAGTTATGCAGCGTTCCCCCACTGGGAGCTGTTTTTT.

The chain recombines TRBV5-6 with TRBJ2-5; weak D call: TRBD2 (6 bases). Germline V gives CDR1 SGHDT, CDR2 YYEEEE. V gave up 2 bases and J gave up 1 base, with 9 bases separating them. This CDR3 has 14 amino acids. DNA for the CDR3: TGTGCCAGCAGCTTCCTTAGCGGCCAAGAGACCCAGTACTTC. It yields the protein CASSFLSGQETQYF.

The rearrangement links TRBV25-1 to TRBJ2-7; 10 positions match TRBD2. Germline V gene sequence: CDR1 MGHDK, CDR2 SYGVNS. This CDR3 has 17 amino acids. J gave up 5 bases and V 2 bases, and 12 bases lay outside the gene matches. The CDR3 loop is CASSERDLAGAPHEQYF. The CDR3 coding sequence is TGTGCCAGCAGTGAAAGGGACCTAGCGGGAGCACCCCACGAGCAGTACTTC.

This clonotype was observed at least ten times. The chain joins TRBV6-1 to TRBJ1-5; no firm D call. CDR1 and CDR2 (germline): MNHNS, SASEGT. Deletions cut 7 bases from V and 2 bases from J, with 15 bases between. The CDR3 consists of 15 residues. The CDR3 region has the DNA TGTGCCAGCACCCGAGGGAGAGTCGGCAATCAGCCCCAGCATTTT. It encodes CASTRGRVGNQPQHF.

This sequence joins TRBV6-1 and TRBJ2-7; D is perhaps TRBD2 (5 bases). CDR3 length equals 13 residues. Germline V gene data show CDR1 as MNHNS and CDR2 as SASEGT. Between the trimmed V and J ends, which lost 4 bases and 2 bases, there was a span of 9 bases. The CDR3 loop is CASSAGSTYEQYF. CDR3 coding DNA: TGTGCCAGCAGTGCTGGGAGTACCTACGAGCAGTACTTC.

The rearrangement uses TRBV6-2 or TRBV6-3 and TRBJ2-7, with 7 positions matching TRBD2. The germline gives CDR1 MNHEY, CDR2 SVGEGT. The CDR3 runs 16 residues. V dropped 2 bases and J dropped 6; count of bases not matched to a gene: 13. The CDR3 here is CASSYHSDRGRGEQYV. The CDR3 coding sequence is TGTGCCAGCAGTTACCATTCGGATCGCGGGAGAGGCGAGCAGTACGTC.

The CDR3 DNA reads TGTGCCAGCAGTCCTTATGAAAGCTCCTACGAGCAGTACTTC. It yields the protein CASSPYESSYEQYF. The genes are TRBV27 and TRBJ2-7; no reliable D call. V lost 5 bases and J 0 bases, leaving 11 bases between the germline ends. Germline lookup yields CDR1 MNHEY and CDR2 SMNVEV (reference sequence). The CDR3 loop spans 14 amino acids.

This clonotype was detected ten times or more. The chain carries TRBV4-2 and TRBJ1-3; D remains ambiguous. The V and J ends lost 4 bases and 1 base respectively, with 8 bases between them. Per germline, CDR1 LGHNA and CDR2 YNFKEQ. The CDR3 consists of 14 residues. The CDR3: CASSPSASGNTIYF. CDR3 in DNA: TGTGCCAGCAGCCCCTCGGCATCTGGAAACACCATATATTTT.

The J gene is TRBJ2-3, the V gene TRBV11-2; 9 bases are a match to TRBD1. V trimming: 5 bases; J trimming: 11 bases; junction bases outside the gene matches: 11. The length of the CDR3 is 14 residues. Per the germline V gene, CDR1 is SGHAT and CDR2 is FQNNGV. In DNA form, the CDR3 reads TGTGCCAGCAGCGCCCCCCGGAGGGACAGGGAGCAGTATTTT. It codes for CASSAPRRDREQYF.

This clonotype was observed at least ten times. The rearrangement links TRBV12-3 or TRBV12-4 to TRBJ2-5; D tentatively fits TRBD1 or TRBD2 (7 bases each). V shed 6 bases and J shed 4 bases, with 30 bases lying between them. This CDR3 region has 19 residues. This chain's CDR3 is CASSPSRQGGLRILETQYF. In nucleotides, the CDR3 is TGTGCCAGCAGCCCGTCCCGACAGGGAGGGCTTCGCATTTTAGAGACCCAGTACTTC.

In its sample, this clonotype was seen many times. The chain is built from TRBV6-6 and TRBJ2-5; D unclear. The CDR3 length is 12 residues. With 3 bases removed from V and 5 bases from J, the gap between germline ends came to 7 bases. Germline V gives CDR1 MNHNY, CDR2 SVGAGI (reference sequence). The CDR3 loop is CASSYFRETQYF. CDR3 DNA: TGTGCCAGCAGTTATTTCAGGGAGACCCAGTACTTC.

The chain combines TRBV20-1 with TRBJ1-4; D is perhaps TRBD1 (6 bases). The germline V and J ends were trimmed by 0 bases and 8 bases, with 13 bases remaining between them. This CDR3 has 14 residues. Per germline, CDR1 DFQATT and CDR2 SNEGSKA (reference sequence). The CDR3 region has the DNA TGCAGTGCTAGAGATCTCGGGACAAACGAAAAACTGTTTTTT. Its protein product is CSARDLGTNEKLFF.

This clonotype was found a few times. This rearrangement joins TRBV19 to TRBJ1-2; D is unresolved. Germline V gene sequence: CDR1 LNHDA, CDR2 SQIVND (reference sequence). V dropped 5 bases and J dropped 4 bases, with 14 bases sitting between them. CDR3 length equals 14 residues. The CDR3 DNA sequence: TGTGCCAGTAGTGTTTTGCAGGTTGGCTATGGCTACACCTTC. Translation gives CASSVLQVGYGYTF.

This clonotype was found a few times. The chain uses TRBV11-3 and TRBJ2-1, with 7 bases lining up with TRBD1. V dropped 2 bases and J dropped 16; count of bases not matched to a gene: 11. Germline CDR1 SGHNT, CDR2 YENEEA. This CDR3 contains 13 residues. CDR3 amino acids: CASSLNEEDRAFF. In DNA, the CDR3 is TGTGCCAGCAGCTTAAACGAGGAAGACAGGGCCTTCTTC.

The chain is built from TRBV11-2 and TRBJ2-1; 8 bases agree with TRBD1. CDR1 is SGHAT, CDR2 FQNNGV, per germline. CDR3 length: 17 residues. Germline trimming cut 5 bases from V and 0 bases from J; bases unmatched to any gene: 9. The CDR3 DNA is TGTGCCAGCAGCCCGGGGACAGGAGGGCCCTCCTACAATGAGCAGTTCTTC. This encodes CASSPGTGGPSYNEQFF. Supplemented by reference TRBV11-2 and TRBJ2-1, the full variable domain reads EAGVAQSPRYKIIEKRQSVAFWCNPISGHATLYWYQQILGQGPKLLIQFQNNGVVDDSQLPKDRFSAERLKGVDSTLKIQPAKLEDSAVYLCASSPGTGGPSYNEQFFGPGTRLTVL.

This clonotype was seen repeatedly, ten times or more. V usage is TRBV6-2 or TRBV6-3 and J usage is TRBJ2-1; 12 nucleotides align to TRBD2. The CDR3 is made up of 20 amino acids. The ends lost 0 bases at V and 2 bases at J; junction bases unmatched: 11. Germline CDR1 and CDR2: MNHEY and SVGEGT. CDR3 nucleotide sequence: TGTGCCAGCAGTTACTCGAGGGGCCTAGCGGGAGGGCCCGCCTACAATGAGCAGTTCTTC. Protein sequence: CASSYSRGLAGGPAYNEQFF.

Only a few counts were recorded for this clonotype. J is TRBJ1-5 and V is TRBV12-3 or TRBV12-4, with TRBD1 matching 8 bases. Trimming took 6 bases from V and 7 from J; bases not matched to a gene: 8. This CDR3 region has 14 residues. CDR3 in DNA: TGTGCCAGCAGCCCCCAGGGGGCTTGGCAGCCCCAGCATTTT. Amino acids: CASSPQGAWQPQHF.

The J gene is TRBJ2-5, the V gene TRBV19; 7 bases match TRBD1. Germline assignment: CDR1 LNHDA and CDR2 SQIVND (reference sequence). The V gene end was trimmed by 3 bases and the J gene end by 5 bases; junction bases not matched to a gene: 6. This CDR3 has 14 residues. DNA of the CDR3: TGTGCCAGTAGTATCACAGGGGCGGTTGAGACCCAGTACTTC. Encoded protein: CASSITGAVETQYF.

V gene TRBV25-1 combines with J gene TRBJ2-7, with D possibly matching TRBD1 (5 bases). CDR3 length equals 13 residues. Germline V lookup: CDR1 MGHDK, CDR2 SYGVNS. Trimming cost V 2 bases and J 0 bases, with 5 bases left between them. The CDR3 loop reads CASSEGASYEQYV. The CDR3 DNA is TGTGCCAGCAGTGAAGGGGCCTCCTACGAGCAGTACGTC.

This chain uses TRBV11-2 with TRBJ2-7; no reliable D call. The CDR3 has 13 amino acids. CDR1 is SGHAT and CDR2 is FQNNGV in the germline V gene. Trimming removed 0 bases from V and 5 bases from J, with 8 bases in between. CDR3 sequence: CASSLDRRDEQYF. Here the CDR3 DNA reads TGTGCCAGCAGCTTAGACAGGCGCGACGAGCAGTACTTC.

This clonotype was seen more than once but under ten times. DNA of the CDR3: TGTGCCAGCAGTTTTCCGCGGACTAGCGGAACCTACAATGAGCAGTTCTTC. It translates to CASSFPRTSGTYNEQFF. The rearrangement joins TRBV6-2 or TRBV6-3 to TRBJ2-1; 10 bases are shared with TRBD2. With 4 bases clipped from V and 2 bases from J, the junction kept 8 bases outside the gene matches. Germline loops: CDR1 MNHEY, CDR2 SVGEGT. This CDR3 has 17 amino acids.

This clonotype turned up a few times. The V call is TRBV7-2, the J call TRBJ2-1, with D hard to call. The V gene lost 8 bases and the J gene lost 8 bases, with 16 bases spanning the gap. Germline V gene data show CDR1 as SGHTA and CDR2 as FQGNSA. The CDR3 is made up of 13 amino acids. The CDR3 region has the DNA TGTGCCAGCTCCTGGAGTGGAGAAGATGAGCAGTTCTTC. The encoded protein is CASSWSGEDEQFF. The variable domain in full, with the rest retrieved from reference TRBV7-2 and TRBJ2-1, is GAGVSQSPSNKVTEKGKDVELRCDPISGHTALYWYRQSLGQGLEFLIYFQGNSAPDKSGLPSDRFSAERTGGSVSTLTIQRTQQEDSAVYLCASSWSGEDEQFFGPGTRLTVL.

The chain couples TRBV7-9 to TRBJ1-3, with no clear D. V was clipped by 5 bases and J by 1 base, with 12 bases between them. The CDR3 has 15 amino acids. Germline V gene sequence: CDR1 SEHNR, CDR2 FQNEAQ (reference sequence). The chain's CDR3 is CASSTLGRSGNTIYF. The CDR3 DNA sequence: TGTGCCAGCAGCACTCTTGGAAGGTCTGGAAACACCATATATTTT.